The following is a TCR beta chain sequence with its context. No antigen is known for it. Unique-molecular-identifier-tagged TCR beta cDNA libraries were used. TCRdb reanalysed the PCR reads using MiXCR and keeps one entry per CDR3 protein. The sample has about 770,000 distinct CDR3 sequences, about half seen once. The data were obtained in a study of post-analysis software for immune sequencing data. General study results and limits: Patients had higher frequencies than controls of about 5 TRBV segments, including TRBV5-6, TRBV5-1 and TRBV20-1.

After removal of 5 bases from V and 6 bases from J, the junction contained 11 bases not matched to a gene. This CDR3 contains 16 residues. Looked up from germline, CDR1 is SGHTA and CDR2 is FQGNSA. The specimen was blood. This clonotype originated in a girl aged 10 to 17 with multiple sclerosis. The rearrangement joins TRBV7-2 to TRBJ2-7; 12 nucleotides agree with TRBD2. The CDR3 is CASSLEPTSGRGEQYF. CDR3 in DNA: TGTGCCAGCAGCCTAGAACCGACTAGCGGGAGAGGCGAGCAGTACTTC.